This is a list of T cell receptor beta chains from one sample in a study of siplizumab effects on memory and regulatory T cells. Method: immunoSEQ multiplex PCR; TCRdb's copy keeps in-frame clones and lacks some. Counted here are about 94,000 clones, roughly 94% occurring once; the ten biggest clones make up around 0.3%. The sample taken for sequencing was non-Treg CD4+ T cells sorted from blood. Receptors originate from a human donor in good health. Each CDR3 is given with its conserved first and last residue. D genes are given only for firm matches. Size is omitted from some rows. Given values are once, few, many or a class for expanded clones.

CDR3aa,CDR3nt,abundance,d_gene,v_gene,j_gene
CASSAQGGVLPHEAFF,TGTGCCAGCAGCGCTCAGGGGGGAGTTCTTCCCCATGAAGCTTTCTTT,.,TRBD1,TRBV11-3,TRBJ1-1
CASSDVAGGGAYNEQFF,TGTGCCAGCAGTGATGTGGCGGGAGGTGGGGCCTACAATGAGCAGTTCTTC,.,TRBD2,TRBV25-1,TRBJ2-1
CASSRDTTGEQFF,TGTGCCAGCAGCCGAGATACCACGGGTGAGCAGTTCTTC,.,.,TRBV7-2,TRBJ2-1
CASLQGLYSNQPQHF,TGTGCCAGCCTCCAGGGGCTTTATAGCAATCAGCCCCAGCATTTT,once,.,TRBV2,TRBJ1-5
CASSPRGTPGEKLFF,TGTGCCAGCAGCCCACGGGGGACACCGGGGGAAAAACTGTTTTTT,.,.,TRBV5-4,TRBJ1-4
CASSGGAWNTEAFF,TGTGCCAGCAGCGGTGGGGCTTGGAACACTGAAGCTTTCTTT,.,.,TRBV9,TRBJ1-1
CASSLVGLETQYF,TGTGCCAGCAGCTTGGTTGGTTTGGAGACCCAGTACTTC,.,.,TRBV5-8,TRBJ2-5
CASSSSGEAFF,TGTGCCAGCAGCTCCTCAGGTGAAGCTTTCTTT,.,.,TRBV5-6,TRBJ1-1
CASSVTSGGAVGTDTQYF,TGTGCCAGCAGCGTAACTAGCGGGGGGGCCGTGGGAACAGATACGCAGTATTTT,.,TRBD2,TRBV9,TRBJ2-3
CASSTDTEAFF,TGTGCCAGCAGCACGGACACTGAAGCTTTCTTT,.,.,TRBV11-3,TRBJ1-1
CASSVGVTNPYNEQFF,TGTGCCAGCAGCGTAGGTGTGACAAATCCCTACAATGAGCAGTTCTTC,.,.,TRBV9,TRBJ2-1
CASQGREGNTDTQYF,TGTGCCAGCCAGGGCCGGGAGGGCAACACAGATACGCAGTATTTT,few,TRBD2,TRBV19,TRBJ2-3
CASSSHQGNEQFF,TGTGCCAGCAGCTCACATCAGGGGAATGAGCAGTTCTTC,.,.,TRBV7-3,TRBJ2-1
CATSNSGASGNTIYF,TGTGCCACTTCAAATTCGGGAGCCTCTGGAAACACCATATATTTT,.,.,TRBV6-1,TRBJ1-3
CASSQDSGGRRETQYF,TGCGCCAGCAGCCAAGATAGTGGGGGGAGGAGGGAGACCCAGTACTTC,.,.,TRBV4-1,TRBJ2-5
CASSGTGTGLGETQYF,TGTGCCAGCAGTGGGACAGGGACGGGGCTCGGGGAGACCCAGTACTTC,.,TRBD1,TRBV2,TRBJ2-5
CASSPPGGDQPQHF,TGTGCCAGCTCACCACCTGGGGGGGATCAGCCCCAGCATTTT,.,.,TRBV18,TRBJ1-5
CASSPGRLNQPQHF,TGTGCCAGCTCACCCGGGAGATTAAATCAGCCCCAGCATTTT,.,.,TRBV18,TRBJ1-5
CASSFASANNYGYTF,TGTGCCAGCAGTTTCGCCAGCGCCAATAACTATGGCTACACCTTC,.,.,TRBV6-5,TRBJ1-2
CASRVIAGAYNEQFF,TGTGCCAGCAGGGTAATAGCGGGAGCCTACAATGAGCAGTTCTTC,.,TRBD2,TRBV2,TRBJ2-1
CASSKGDSSRLEQYF,TGTGCCAGCAGCAAAGGGGACAGCTCACGTTTGGAGCAGTACTTC,once,TRBD1,TRBV14,TRBJ2-7
CSARYGYEQYF,TGCAGCGCTAGGTATGGTTACGAGCAGTACTTC,once,.,TRBV29-1,TRBJ2-7
CASSEMGVRQPQHF,TGTGCCAGCAGCGAGATGGGGGTTCGTCAGCCCCAGCATTTT,.,.,TRBV5-6,TRBJ1-5
CASGLNNEQFF,TGTGCTAGTGGTTTGAACAATGAGCAGTTCTTC,once,.,TRBV12-5,TRBJ2-1
CASRRNRRYTF,TGTGCCAGCAGAAGGAACCGACGCTACACCTTC,.,.,TRBV6-5,TRBJ1-2
CAWSAGQGKKFF,TGTGCCTGGAGTGCCGGACAGGGGAAAAAGTTCTTC,once,TRBD1,TRBV30,TRBJ2-1
CASSLQSGNEQFF,TGTGCCAGCAGCTTGCAAAGCGGGAATGAGCAGTTCTTC,.,.,TRBV5-4,TRBJ2-1
CASSPRQGMNTEAFF,TGTGCCAGCAGCCCGCGGCAGGGCATGAACACTGAAGCTTTCTTT,.,.,TRBV7-2,TRBJ1-1
CASSASGGGFVTQYF,TGCGCCAGCAGCGCCAGCGGGGGTGGGTTTGTGACCCAGTACTTC,.,TRBD2,TRBV5-1,TRBJ2-5
CASSLVALRGPLNTEAFF,TGTGCCAGCAGCTTGGTCGCCCTAAGAGGCCCGTTGAACACTGAAGCTTTCTTT,few,.,TRBV5-4,TRBJ1-1
CASKLAGGGDTQYF,TGTGCCAGTAAACTAGCGGGGGGAGGAGATACGCAGTATTTT,.,TRBD2,TRBV7-2,TRBJ2-3
CASSPGQGSGTDTQYF,TGCGCCAGCAGCCCGGGACAGGGCTCGGGCACAGATACGCAGTATTTT,.,TRBD1,TRBV5-1,TRBJ2-3
CASSEQVPSNQPQHF,TGTGCCAGCAGTGAACAGGTTCCTAGCAATCAGCCCCAGCATTTT,.,.,TRBV2,TRBJ1-5
CASSYRGQETQYF,TGTGCCAGCAGTTACAGGGGCCAAGAGACCCAGTACTTC,.,.,TRBV6-6,TRBJ2-5
CASSSRVGWTDTQYF,TGTGCCAGCTCATCCAGGGTAGGGTGGACAGATACGCAGTATTTT,.,.,TRBV5-4,TRBJ2-3
CASRLNLATHNNSPLHF,TGTGCCAGCAGATTGAATTTAGCTACACATAATAATTCACCCCTCCACTTT,.,.,TRBV21-1,TRBJ1-6
CASSLGLVGEQYF,TGCGCCAGCAGCCTGGGACTAGTCGGAGAGCAGTACTTC,.,TRBD2,TRBV5-1,TRBJ2-7
CAWSVAYETDKPYEQYF,TGTGCCTGGAGTGTAGCTTACGAAACAGATAAACCCTACGAGCAGTACTTC,.,.,TRBV30,TRBJ2-7
CAWRGPTRGNTEAFF,TGTGCCTGGAGAGGACCGACCAGAGGCAACACTGAAGCTTTCTTT,.,.,TRBV30,TRBJ1-1
CASSEIALAGSTDTQYF,TGTGCCAGCAGTGAGATCGCACTAGCGGGGTCGACAGATACGCAGTATTTT,.,TRBD2,TRBV6-1,TRBJ2-3
CASIGGPNTEAFF,TGTGCCAGCATCGGGGGCCCGAACACTGAAGCTTTCTTT,.,.,TRBV2,TRBJ1-1
CSASAAYGYTF,TGCAGTGCTAGCGCAGCCTATGGCTACACCTTC,.,.,TRBV20-1,TRBJ1-2
CASSIKDTQYF,TGTGCCAGCAGTATTAAAGATACGCAGTATTTT,.,.,TRBV6-5,TRBJ2-3
CSVVKPGLYEQYF,TGCAGCGTTGTAAAGCCAGGTCTTTACGAGCAGTACTTC,.,.,TRBV29-1,TRBJ2-7
CASSRDREDGNTIYF,TGTGCCAGCAGTCGGGACAGGGAAGACGGAAACACCATATATTTT,.,TRBD1,TRBV6-5,TRBJ1-3